The text below deals with one T cell receptor (beta chain). This clonotype has only a few counts. There is no known antigen for this receptor. No qualities accompany the bases; no much larger clone lies one base away. Stable Graves' hyperthyroidism was defined as the absence of progression to ophthalmopathy over 18 months of follow-up. Hyperthyroidism patients were aged 18 to 65 years and newly diagnosed, with disease duration of less than 2 months. Exclusion was applied to patients with uncontrolled infections, other autoimmune diseases, pregnancy or lactation. Diagnoses relied on clinical symptoms, serum thyroxine and TRAb, thyroid ultrasound and orbital computed tomography. PBMCs were isolated from more than 8 ml of fresh peripheral blood by Ficoll-Paque density gradient centrifugation. Trizol reagent was used to extract total RNA, and RNA quality was then checked on an Agilent 2100 Bioanalyzer.

This sample is drawn from a study of T cells in Graves' hyperthyroidism and ophthalmopathy (dated by TCRdb to the late 2010s). In the study overall: Peripheral blood was sampled at the time of initial diagnosis, prior to any treatment. TCR Vbeta CDR3 sequencing of approximately 140 peripheral blood samples (more than 40 ophthalmopathy, under 80 hyperthyroidism and some 17 progressor patients) is reported in the paper. After blood sampling, hyperthyroidism patients were treated with methimazole at a starting dose of 30 mg daily, and ophthalmopathy patients were treated with high-dose intravenous methylprednisolone. TCR V-J signatures able to tell the groups apart were searched for in a discovery cohort of 90 to 100 patients, of whom fewer than 45 had Graves' ophthalmopathy and around 57 had stable Graves' hyperthyroidism. In addition, the study compared T-cell repertoires in thyroid tissue and in blood from roughly six Graves' hyperthyroidism patients. Prospective prediction of ophthalmopathy was tested in an independent validation cohort consisting of under 20 hyperthyroidism patients and approximately 16 patients who later progressed to ophthalmopathy. The 80 to 100 discovery patients were randomly divided into training and test sets at a 7:3 ratio. Overall results and qualifications from the work: During validation, the model predicted progression to ophthalmopathy a median of approximately 6.5 months ahead of onset, with 60% to 71% sensitivity and more than 72% specificity. Most expanded thyroid clonotypes (frequency above 0.001) were also found in blood, which suggests that blood repertoires may mirror thyroid immune responses. Sample size was not statistically predetermined, and blinding of investigators to group allocation was not performed. A model built on a 13 V-J signature distinguished ophthalmopathy from stable hyperthyroidism, reaching about 88% sensitivity and approximately 81% specificity in cross-validation and 80%/75% in testing.

V is pruned by 5 bases and J by 4 bases, leaving 3 bases of the junction without a gene match. According to the germline V gene (reference sequence), CDR1 reads SEHNR and CDR2 reads FQNEAQ. The CDR3 contains 15 residues, cysteine and phenylalanine counted. Only the CDR3 DNA is retained, 45 bases long and in frame from the first base. TCR beta CDR3 regions were amplified from RNA transcripts. For the first round of RT-PCR on the TCR CDR3, the HTBI primer set was used together with the Qiagen OneStep RT-PCR kit. The libraries were constructed in a second round of multiplex PCR and then size-selected and purified. Libraries were sequenced paired-end with 100 bp reads on an Illumina HiSeq2000. The paper's data handling went like this. SOAPnuke was used to process the raw data, removing reads that contained adapters or uncalled bases, had a mean Phred below 15, or lacked an exact match to the constant primer or identifier. High-quality paired reads were merged with COPE v1.2.5, and unique nucleotide sequences were defined as clonotypes. MiTCR v1.1 was used to align clonotypes to the IMGT TRBV, TRBD and TRBJ reference segments. The analysis was restricted to V-J combinations with a frequency above 0.0001, which together covered roughly 99% of the repertoires. A TCS score was defined as the ratio between F50 (clonal expansion) and ExV (chaos), using BLOSUM62-based TCRdist between CDR3 peptides within each V-J. Welch's t-statistics and random forest reduced fewer than 600 V-J features to 10 to 15, which were used in a naive Bayes classifier (R e1071). The public reads were reprocessed in TCRdb via fastp at Q25 and MiXCR, keeping in-frame beta chains. Under each unique CDR3 protein, matching rows form one entry showing the most common genes and DNA. None of the V and J calls come from the authors' own analysis; TCRdb made them. Counted in this sample were hundreds of thousands of distinct CDR3 sequences; roughly 13% of them appeared once. The ten largest make up 9.2% of the sample.

The chain links TRBV7-9 with TRBJ2-2; TRBD2 fits 11 bases in the junction. Sequencing was done on a sample of blood. The receptor was derived from a woman in her late teens or twenties with Graves' hyperthyroidism. The CDR3 is CASSEGTSGTGELFF. Here is the DNA: TGTGCCAGCAGCGAAGGGACTAGCGGCACCGGGGAGCTGTTTTTT.